Listed below are T cell receptor beta chains from one sample, sequenced in a study of blood T cell repertoires in COVID-19. Some clones are missing from TCRdb's copy, which holds only in-frame ones; the method was immunoSEQ multiplex PCR. Of under 75,000 clones listed, 84% are singletons. Sample: peripheral blood. These receptors were collected from a man aged 60 to 75 with COVID-19, enrolled during active disease. Each CDR3 is given with its conserved first and last residue. The D gene is left open where the match is weak. Not all rows give a size; the values are once, few, many and, for expanded clones, a class.

D: .; J: TRBJ1-2; V: TRBV19; size: .; DNA: TGTGCCAGTAGTCCCCCCGGAGGGGAGGATGGCTACACCTTC; CDR3: CASSPPGGEDGYTF
D: TRBD1; J: TRBJ1-2; V: TRBV9; size: .; DNA: TGTGCCAGCAGAGAACCCGGGACAGGGTCCTATGGCTACACCTTC; CDR3: CASREPGTGSYGYTF
D: .; J: TRBJ2-2; V: TRBV2; size: .; DNA: TGTGCCAGCAGTGAAGCTTCCAGGGGCGCGACCGGGGAGCTGTTTTTT; CDR3: CASSEASRGATGELFF
D: .; J: TRBJ2-1; V: TRBV5-4; size: .; DNA: TGTGCCAGCAGTTACAGGGAGGGTGGCAATGAGCAGTTCTTC; CDR3: CASSYREGGNEQFF
D: .; J: TRBJ2-7; V: TRBV21-1; size: .; DNA: TGTGCCAGCAGCCCGGCCGGGGGAAAAGGGTACGAGCAGTACTTC; CDR3: CASSPAGGKGYEQYF
D: .; J: TRBJ2-4; V: TRBV27; size: .; DNA: TGTGCCAGCAGTTTATCAGTCACGAGGAACATTCAGTACTTC; CDR3: CASSLSVTRNIQYF
D: .; J: TRBJ2-7; V: TRBV6-5; size: .; DNA: TGTGCCAGCAGTTACTCTTCGACAGGCCTGGAGCAGTACTTC; CDR3: CASSYSSTGLEQYF
D: .; J: TRBJ2-7; V: TRBV19; size: .; DNA: TGTGCCAGTAGTTCGGGATCCAGCTCCTACGAGCAGTACTTC; CDR3: CASSSGSSSYEQYF
D: TRBD1; J: TRBJ1-1; V: TRBV3-1/TRBV3-2; size: few; DNA: TGTGCCAGCAGCCAACCGGGACAGGGGACTGAAGCTTTCTTT; CDR3: CASSQPGQGTEAFF
D: .; J: TRBJ2-5; V: TRBV9; size: few; DNA: TGTGCCAGCAGTAAATTAGACCAAGAGACCCAGTACTTC; CDR3: CASSKLDQETQYF
D: TRBD1; J: TRBJ1-2; V: TRBV19; size: .; DNA: TGTGCCGTAAGACCCACGACAGGGGACTTCTATGGCTACACCTTC; CDR3: CAVRPTTGDFYGYTF
D: TRBD1; J: TRBJ2-7; V: TRBV11-1; size: .; DNA: TGTGCCAGCAGCTTAAGGGGGCGAATCGGGGACGAGCAGTACTTC; CDR3: CASSLRGRIGDEQYF
D: TRBD1; J: TRBJ1-1; V: TRBV5-1; size: .; DNA: TGCGCCAGCAGCCAAGGACAGGCCCAGAGGACTGAAGCTTTCTTT; CDR3: CASSQGQAQRTEAFF
D: .; J: TRBJ2-7; V: TRBV18; size: .; DNA: TGTGCCAGCTCACCACCCGGGGCCTACGAGCAGTACTTC; CDR3: CASSPPGAYEQYF
D: .; J: TRBJ1-1; V: TRBV5-1; size: .; DNA: TGCGCCAGCAGACAGGGCAGGCTGAACACTGAAGCTTTCTTT; CDR3: CASRQGRLNTEAFF
D: .; J: TRBJ2-6; V: TRBV7-3; size: once; DNA: TGTGCCAGCAGCTTCAGATATTCTGGGGCCAACGTCCTGACTTTC; CDR3: CASSFRYSGANVLTF
D: TRBD2; J: TRBJ2-3; V: TRBV6-5; size: .; DNA: TGTGCCATCAAGGCGGGAGTTGACGCAGATACGCAGTATTTT; CDR3: CAIKAGVDADTQYF
D: .; J: TRBJ2-1; V: TRBV19; size: .; DNA: TGTGCCAGTAGTGTAGGACAGTTCTACAATGAGCAGTTCTTC; CDR3: CASSVGQFYNEQFF
D: .; J: TRBJ1-1; V: TRBV27; size: .; DNA: TGTGCCAGCAGGGGGCGAGGAACTGAAGCTTTCTTT; CDR3: CASRGRGTEAFF
D: TRBD1; J: TRBJ1-3; V: TRBV6-5; size: .; DNA: TGTGCCAGCCCCCGGGACAGGGGATCTGGAAACACCATATATTTT; CDR3: CASPRDRGSGNTIYF
D: .; J: TRBJ1-4; V: TRBV2; size: .; DNA: TGTGCCAGCAGTGACGGCCGACTCGCAACTAATGAAAAACTGTTTTTT; CDR3: CASSDGRLATNEKLFF
D: .; J: TRBJ1-2; V: TRBV7-9; size: .; DNA: TGTGCCAGCAGCTATGACAGCTCTGGCTACACCTTC; CDR3: CASSYDSSGYTF
D: TRBD2; J: TRBJ2-5; V: TRBV5-4; size: .; DNA: TGTGCCAGCAGCTTTGGGCTAGCGGGACAAGAGACCCAGTACTTC; CDR3: CASSFGLAGQETQYF
D: TRBD2; J: TRBJ2-7; V: TRBV30; size: .; DNA: TGTGCCTGGAGTGTAACCCAACTAGCGTCCTCCTACGAGCAGTACTTC; CDR3: CAWSVTQLASSYEQYF
D: .; J: TRBJ2-7; V: TRBV5-1; size: once; DNA: TGCGCCAGCAGCTACGGGGGAACCTACGAGCAGTACTTC; CDR3: CASSYGGTYEQYF
D: TRBD1; J: TRBJ2-3; V: TRBV19; size: .; DNA: TGTGCCAGTAGAGACCGTGGACAGGGGAGCACAGATACGCAGTATTTT; CDR3: CASRDRGQGSTDTQYF
D: TRBD1; J: TRBJ1-1; V: TRBV6-5; size: .; DNA: TGTGCCAGCAGAGAGGGGGCTGGGGGGAACACTGAAGCTTTCTTT; CDR3: CASREGAGGNTEAFF
D: TRBD1; J: TRBJ1-3; V: TRBV27; size: .; DNA: TGTGCCAGCAAGGGGGCTAGCTCTGGAAACACCATATATTTT; CDR3: CASKGASSGNTIYF
D: .; J: TRBJ1-1; V: TRBV20-1; size: .; DNA: TGCAGTGCTATCGACAGGCAAGGAGCTTTCTTT; CDR3: CSAIDRQGAFF
D: .; J: TRBJ1-2; V: TRBV7-9; size: .; DNA: TGTGCCAGCAGCTTCGGCGCGCGTGAGGACTACACCTTC; CDR3: CASSFGAREDYTF
D: TRBD1; J: TRBJ2-3; V: TRBV28; size: .; DNA: TGTGCCAGCAGATCCTATGGGACAGGGGCTAGCACAGATACGCAGTATTTT; CDR3: CASRSYGTGASTDTQYF
D: TRBD1; J: TRBJ1-2; V: TRBV28; size: few; DNA: TGTGCCAGCAGCGCGGGACAGGGAGACGGGTATGGCTACACCTTC; CDR3: CASSAGQGDGYGYTF
D: TRBD2; J: TRBJ2-1; V: TRBV7-9; size: once; DNA: TGTGCCAGCAGCTTACGGGGGACTACTAAGTATGAGCAGTTCTTC; CDR3: CASSLRGTTKYEQFF
D: .; J: TRBJ2-1; V: TRBV11-1; size: .; DNA: TGTGCCAGCAGCTTAGGGCGAGGAGTAAATGAGCAGTTCTTC; CDR3: CASSLGRGVNEQFF
D: TRBD1; J: TRBJ2-7; V: TRBV7-9; size: .; DNA: TGTGCCAGCAGCCCTGGGGACAGCCCCTACGAGCAGTACTTC; CDR3: CASSPGDSPYEQYF
D: .; J: TRBJ1-1; V: TRBV5-4; size: once; DNA: TGTGCCAGCAGCTCCCAACAGGGAACGAACACTGAAGCTTTCTTT; CDR3: CASSSQQGTNTEAFF
D: TRBD1; J: TRBJ2-1; V: TRBV28; size: .; DNA: TGTGCCAGCAGTGGACAGGGCCCCAATGAGCAGTTCTTC; CDR3: CASSGQGPNEQFF
D: .; J: TRBJ2-3; V: TRBV28; size: .; DNA: TGTGCCAGCAGAATCAGCGGGAGCACAGATACGCAGTATTTT; CDR3: CASRISGSTDTQYF
D: TRBD1; J: TRBJ1-4; V: TRBV19; size: .; DNA: TGTGCCAGTAGTCCTGGACAGGGGGCGACTAATGAAAAACTGTTTTTT; CDR3: CASSPGQGATNEKLFF
D: TRBD1; J: TRBJ1-6; V: TRBV5-1; size: .; DNA: TGCGCCAGCAGCTTGGTCGTACAGGGGTTAGGTTCACCCCTCCACTTT; CDR3: CASSLVVQGLGSPLHF